A selection of T cell receptor beta chains follows, all from one sample in a study of blood T cells in healthy people across ages. TCRdb independently ran MiXCR on the 5' RACE reads; one entry per CDR3 protein. The sample shows about 770,000 distinct CDR3 sequences, roughly 44% of them seen only once. Material: blood. The receptors were gathered from a man aged 55 to 70 in good health. Both conserved end residues are part of each CDR3. D genes are given only for firm matches. Clone size appears in some rows only: once, few, many, or a class for an expanded clone.

cdr3_nt cdr3_aa d_call v_call clone_size j_call
TGTGCCAGCAGCAAAGCGCGCTTGAAGGTATTTAAAGGGGACAGGCAAGAGCGGTACTTC CASSKARLKVFKGDRQERYF . TRBV21-1 . TRBJ2-7
TGTGCCAGCAGCCGACGGAGCGGGGGTCCCTACGAGCAGTACTTC CASSRRSGGPYEQYF TRBD2 TRBV13 . TRBJ2-7
TGCAGCGTCGCCCCGAGGCACAGCGAGACTAACTATGGCTACACCTTC CSVAPRHSETNYGYTF . TRBV29-1 . TRBJ1-2
TGCAGTGCTAGAACTAGCGGGGGGTTCTTTAAGAACGAGCAGTACTTC CSARTSGGFFKNEQYF TRBD2 TRBV20-1 . TRBJ2-7
TGTGCCAGCAGTGATCGGGTAACGGACACTGAAGCTTTCTTT CASSDRVTDTEAFF . TRBV25-1 once TRBJ1-1
TGCGCCAGCAGCCAGCCGGGACGCAGCAATGAGCAGTTCTTC CASSQPGRSNEQFF . TRBV4-3 . TRBJ2-1
TGCAGTGCGGGACACGGACAGGGGGGGATCGGCTACACCTTC CSAGHGQGGIGYTF TRBD1 TRBV20-1 . TRBJ1-2
TGTGCCAGCAGTCCGAGTTATGGCGGACAGGTCAGCACAGATACGCAGTATTTT CASSPSYGGQVSTDTQYF TRBD1 TRBV12-3/TRBV12-4 . TRBJ2-3
TGCAGCGTTGATGGGCTAGCGGACATAAATGAGCAGTTCTTC CSVDGLADINEQFF TRBD2 TRBV29-1 . TRBJ2-1
TGTGCCAGCAGGCTTAACACAGATACGCAGTATTTT CASRLNTDTQYF . TRBV6-2/TRBV6-3 few TRBJ2-3
TGTGCCAGCAGCTTAGCTAACCGAATTCCAGAGACCCAGTACTTC CASSLANRIPETQYF . TRBV7-9 . TRBJ2-5
TGCAGTGCTAAGGTACAGGGTGGCAATCAGCCCCAGCATTTT CSAKVQGGNQPQHF . TRBV20-1 few TRBJ1-5
TGTGCCTGGAGTGGGGGACAGGGCTCCTACAATGAGCAGTTCTTC CAWSGGQGSYNEQFF TRBD1 TRBV30 . TRBJ2-1
TGCAGTGCTACCGCCGGGACTAGCGGGGCGAACACAGATACGCAGTATTTT CSATAGTSGANTDTQYF TRBD2 TRBV20-1 few TRBJ2-3
TGTGCCAGCAGTGAAGTCAGGGCAAATGAGCAGTTCTTC CASSEVRANEQFF . TRBV2 . TRBJ2-1
TGCAGTGCTAGAGAGGGGTTCGGGACCTACAATGAGCAGTTCTTC CSAREGFGTYNEQFF . TRBV20-1 . TRBJ2-1
TGTGCCAGCAGTAAGGGACAGGGGGTACCCCTCCACTTT CASSKGQGVPLHF TRBD1 TRBV12-3/TRBV12-4 . TRBJ1-6
TGTGCCAGCAGCTTTACATGGGATGAGCAGTTCTTC CASSFTWDEQFF . TRBV7-9 . TRBJ2-1
TGTGCCAGCAGCTCCCGGGGGTCCCCCCAAGAGACCCAGTACTTC CASSSRGSPQETQYF . TRBV7-9 . TRBJ2-5